This entry describes one T cell receptor (beta chain). Germline V CDR1 and CDR2: SNHLY, FYNNEI. V lost 6 bases and J lost 2, with 13 bases in between. The CDR3 runs 14 residues. The sample originates from a study of blood T cell repertoires in COVID-19. Sequencing used immunoSEQ multiplex PCR; TCRdb keeps in-frame clones, though not all of them. The table lists around 46,000 clones, around 82% of them singletons. The chain joins TRBV2 to TRBJ1-2; D perhaps matches TRBD1 (6 bases). The sample was peripheral blood. The sequence came from a human donor in a cohort sampled during active COVID-19. The CDR3 is CASSRQDANYGYTF. Here the CDR3 DNA reads TGTGCCAGCAGCAGACAGGACGCGAACTATGGCTACACCTTC. Variable domain in full (rest from reference TRBV2 and TRBJ1-2): EPEVTQTPSHQVTQMGQEVILRCVPISNHLYFYWYRQILGQKVEFLVSFYNNEISEKSEIFDDQFSVERPDGSNFTLKIRSTKLEDSAMYFCASSRQDANYGYTFGSGTRLTVV.